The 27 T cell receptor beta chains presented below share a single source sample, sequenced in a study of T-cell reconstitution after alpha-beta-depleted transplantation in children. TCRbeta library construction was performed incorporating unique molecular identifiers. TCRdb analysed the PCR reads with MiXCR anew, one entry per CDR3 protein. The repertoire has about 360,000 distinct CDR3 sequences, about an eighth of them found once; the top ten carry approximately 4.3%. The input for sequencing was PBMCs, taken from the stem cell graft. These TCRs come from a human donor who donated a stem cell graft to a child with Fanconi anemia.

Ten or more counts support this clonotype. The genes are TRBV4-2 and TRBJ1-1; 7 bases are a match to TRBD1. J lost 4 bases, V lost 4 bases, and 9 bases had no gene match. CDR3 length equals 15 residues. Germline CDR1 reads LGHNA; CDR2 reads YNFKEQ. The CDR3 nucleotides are TGTGCCAGCAGCCCACAGACAGGGATCGGCACTGAAGCTTTCTTT. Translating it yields CASSPQTGIGTEAFF.

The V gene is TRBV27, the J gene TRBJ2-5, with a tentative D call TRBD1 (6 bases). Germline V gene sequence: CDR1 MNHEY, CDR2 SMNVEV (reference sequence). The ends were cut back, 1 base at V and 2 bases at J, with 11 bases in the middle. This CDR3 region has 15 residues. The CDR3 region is CASSLYRETQETQYF. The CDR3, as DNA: TGTGCCAGCAGTTTATACAGGGAGACTCAAGAGACCCAGTACTTC.

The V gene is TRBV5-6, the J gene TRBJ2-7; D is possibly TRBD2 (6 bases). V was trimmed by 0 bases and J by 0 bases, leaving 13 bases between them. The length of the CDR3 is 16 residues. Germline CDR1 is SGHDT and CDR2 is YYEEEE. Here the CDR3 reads CASSLGPGGSSYEQYF. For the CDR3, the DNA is TGTGCCAGCAGCTTGGGGCCCGGGGGAAGCTCCTACGAGCAGTACTTC.

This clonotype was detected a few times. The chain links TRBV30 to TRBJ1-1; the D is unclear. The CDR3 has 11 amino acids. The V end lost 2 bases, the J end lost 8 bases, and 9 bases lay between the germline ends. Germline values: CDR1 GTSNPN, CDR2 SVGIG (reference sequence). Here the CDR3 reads CAWSLELEAFF. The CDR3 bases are TGTGCCTGGAGTCTAGAACTAGAAGCTTTCTTT.

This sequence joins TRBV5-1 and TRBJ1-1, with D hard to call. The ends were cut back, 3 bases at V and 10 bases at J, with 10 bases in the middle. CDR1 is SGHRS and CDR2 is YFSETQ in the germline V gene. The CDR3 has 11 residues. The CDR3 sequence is CASSSDFGAFF. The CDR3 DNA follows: TGCGCCAGCAGCTCCGACTTTGGAGCTTTCTTT.

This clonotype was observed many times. This CDR3 is CASSDRVSTEAFF. The CDR3 DNA sequence: TGCGCCAGCAGCGACAGGGTATCCACTGAAGCTTTCTTT. This chain connects TRBV5-1 to TRBJ1-1, with 7 bases matching TRBD1. The length of the CDR3 is 13 residues. Germline V CDR1 and CDR2: SGHRS, YFSETQ. V shed 4 bases and J 4 bases; nucleotides not matched to a gene: 4. Full variable domain (remainder filled in from reference TRBV5-1 and TRBJ1-1): KAGVTQTPRYLIKTRGQQVTLSCSPISGHRSVSWYQQTPGQGLQFLFEYFSETQRNKGNFPGRFSGRQFSNSRSEMNVSTLELGDSALYLCASSDRVSTEAFFGQGTRLTVV.

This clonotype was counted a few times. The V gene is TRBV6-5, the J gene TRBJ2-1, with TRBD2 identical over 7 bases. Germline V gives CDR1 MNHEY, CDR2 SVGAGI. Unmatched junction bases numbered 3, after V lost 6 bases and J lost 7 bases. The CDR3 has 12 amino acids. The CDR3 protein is CASRRLANEQFF. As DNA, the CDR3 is TGTGCCAGCAGAAGACTAGCAAATGAGCAGTTCTTC.

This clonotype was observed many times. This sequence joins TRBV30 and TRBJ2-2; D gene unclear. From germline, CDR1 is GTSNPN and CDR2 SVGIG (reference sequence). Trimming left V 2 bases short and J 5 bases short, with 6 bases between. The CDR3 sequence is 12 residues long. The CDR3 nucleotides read TGTGCCTGGAGTAGGGCAACCGGGGAGCTGTTTTTT. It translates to CAWSRATGELFF.

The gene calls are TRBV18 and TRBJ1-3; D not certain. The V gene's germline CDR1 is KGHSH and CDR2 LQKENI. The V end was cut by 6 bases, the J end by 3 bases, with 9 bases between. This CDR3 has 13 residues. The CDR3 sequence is CASSQNGGNTIYF. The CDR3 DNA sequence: TGTGCCAGCTCTCAGAACGGTGGAAACACCATATATTTT.

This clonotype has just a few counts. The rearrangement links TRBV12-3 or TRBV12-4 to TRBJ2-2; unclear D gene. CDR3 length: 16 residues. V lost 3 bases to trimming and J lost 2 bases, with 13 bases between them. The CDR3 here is CASSLWRPDNTGELFF. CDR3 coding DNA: TGTGCCAGCAGTTTGTGGCGTCCCGACAACACCGGGGAGCTGTTTTTT.

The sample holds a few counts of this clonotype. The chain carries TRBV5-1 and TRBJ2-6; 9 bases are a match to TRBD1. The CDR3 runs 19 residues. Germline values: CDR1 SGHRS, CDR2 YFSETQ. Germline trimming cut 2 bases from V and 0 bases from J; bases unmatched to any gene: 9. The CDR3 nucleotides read TGCGCCAGCAGCTTTCGGGGACAGGGAGATTCCTCTGGGGCCAACGTCCTGACTTTC. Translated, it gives CASSFRGQGDSSGANVLTF.

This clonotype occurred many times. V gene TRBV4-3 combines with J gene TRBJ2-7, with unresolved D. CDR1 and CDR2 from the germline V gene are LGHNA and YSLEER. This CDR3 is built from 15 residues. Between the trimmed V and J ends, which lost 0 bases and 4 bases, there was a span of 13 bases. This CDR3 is CASSQDRWPRYEQYF. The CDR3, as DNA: TGCGCCAGCAGCCAAGATCGTTGGCCCCGATACGAGCAGTACTTC.

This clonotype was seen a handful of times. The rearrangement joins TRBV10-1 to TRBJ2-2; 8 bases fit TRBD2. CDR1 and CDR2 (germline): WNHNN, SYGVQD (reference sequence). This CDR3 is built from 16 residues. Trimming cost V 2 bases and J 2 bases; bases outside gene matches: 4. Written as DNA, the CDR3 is TGCGCCAGCAGTGAGGAAACTAGCGGAAACACCGGGGAGCTGTTTTTT. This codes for CASSEETSGNTGELFF.

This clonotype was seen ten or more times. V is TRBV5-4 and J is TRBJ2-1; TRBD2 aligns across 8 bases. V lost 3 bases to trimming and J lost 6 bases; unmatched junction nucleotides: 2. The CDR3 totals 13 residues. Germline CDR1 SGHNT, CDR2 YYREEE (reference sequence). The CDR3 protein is CASSSGGFNEQFF. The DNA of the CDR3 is TGTGCCAGCAGCTCGGGGGGGTTCAATGAGCAGTTCTTC.

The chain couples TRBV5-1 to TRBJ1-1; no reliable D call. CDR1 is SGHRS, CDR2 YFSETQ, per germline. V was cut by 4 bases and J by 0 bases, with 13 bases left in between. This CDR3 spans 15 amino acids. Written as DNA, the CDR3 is TGCGCCAGCAGCCCCGGGTCCCTAATGAACACTGAAGCTTTCTTT. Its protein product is CASSPGSLMNTEAFF.

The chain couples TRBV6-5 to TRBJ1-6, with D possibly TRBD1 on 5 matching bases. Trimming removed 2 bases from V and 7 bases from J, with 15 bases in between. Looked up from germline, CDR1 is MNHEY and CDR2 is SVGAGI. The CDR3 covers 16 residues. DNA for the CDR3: TGTGCCAGCAGTTACGGTCCGGGGGGGACGAATTCACCCCTCCACTTT. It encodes CASSYGPGGTNSPLHF.

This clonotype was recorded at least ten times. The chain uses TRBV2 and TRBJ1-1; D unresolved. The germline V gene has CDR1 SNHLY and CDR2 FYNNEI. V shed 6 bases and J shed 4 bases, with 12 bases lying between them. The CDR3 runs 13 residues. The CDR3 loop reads CASSVREGTEAFF. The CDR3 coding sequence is TGTGCCAGCAGCGTGAGGGAGGGCACTGAAGCTTTCTTT. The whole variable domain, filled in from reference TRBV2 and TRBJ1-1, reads EPEVTQTPSHQVTQMGQEVILRCVPISNHLYFYWYRQILGQKVEFLVSFYNNEISEKSEIFDDQFSVERPDGSNFTLKIRSTKLEDSAMYFCASSVREGTEAFFGQGTRLTVV.

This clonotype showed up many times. This CDR3 is CASSSAAGLTEAFF. CDR3 DNA sequence: TGTGCCAGCAGCTCCGCGGCAGGTCTCACTGAAGCTTTCTTT. This chain links TRBV12-3 or TRBV12-4 with TRBJ1-1; D is ambiguous. The ends were cut back, 6 bases at V and 4 bases at J, with 15 bases in the middle. This CDR3 has 14 amino acids.

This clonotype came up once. The CDR3, as DNA: TGCGCCAGCAGCTTGGACCCGGTGAATACGCAGTATTTT. This sequence encodes CASSLDPVNTQYF. The chain is built from TRBV5-1 and TRBJ2-3, with D unclear. Germline loops: CDR1 SGHRS, CDR2 YFSETQ. CDR3 length equals 13 residues. Trimming shortened V by 0 bases and J by 7 bases, and 9 bases separated the two germline ends.

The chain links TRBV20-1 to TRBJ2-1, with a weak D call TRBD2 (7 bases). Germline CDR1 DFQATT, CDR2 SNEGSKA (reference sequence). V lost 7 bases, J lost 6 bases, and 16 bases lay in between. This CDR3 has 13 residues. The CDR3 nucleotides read TGCAGTGTTGAGGGGGGGGCCTCCAATGAGCAGTTCTTC. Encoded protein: CSVEGGASNEQFF.

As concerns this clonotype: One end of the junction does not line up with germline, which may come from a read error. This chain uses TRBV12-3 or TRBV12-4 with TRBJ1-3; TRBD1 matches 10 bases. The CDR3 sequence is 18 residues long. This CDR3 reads CAISPAGTGVSSGNTIYF. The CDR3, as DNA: TGTGCCATCAGTCCCGCGGGGACAGGGGTCTCCTCTGGAAACACCATATATTTT.

CDR3 in DNA: TGCAGCGTTGTCGAGTCACTGGGGGGCAATGAGCAGTTCTTC. Translating it yields CSVVESLGGNEQFF. The gene calls are TRBV29-1 and TRBJ2-1; TRBD2 might be the D (6 bases). V dropped 4 bases and J dropped 6 bases, with 16 bases sitting between them. The V gene's germline CDR1 is SQVTM and CDR2 ANQGSEA. This CDR3 has 14 residues.

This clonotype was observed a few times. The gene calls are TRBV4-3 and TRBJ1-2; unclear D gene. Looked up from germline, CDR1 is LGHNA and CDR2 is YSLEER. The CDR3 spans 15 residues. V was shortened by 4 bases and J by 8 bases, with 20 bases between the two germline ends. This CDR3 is CASSLIFGPLGGYTF. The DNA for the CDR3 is TGCGCCAGCAGCCTAATATTCGGTCCTCTGGGGGGCTACACCTTC.

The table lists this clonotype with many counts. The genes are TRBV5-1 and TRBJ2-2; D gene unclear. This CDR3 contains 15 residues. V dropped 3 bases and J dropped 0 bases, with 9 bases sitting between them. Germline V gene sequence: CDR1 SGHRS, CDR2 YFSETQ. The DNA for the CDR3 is TGCGCCAGCAGCTCCGACACCCCGAACACCGGGGAGCTGTTTTTT. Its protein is CASSSDTPNTGELFF. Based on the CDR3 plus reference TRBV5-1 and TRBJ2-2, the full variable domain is KAGVTQTPRYLIKTRGQQVTLSCSPISGHRSVSWYQQTPGQGLQFLFEYFSETQRNKGNFPGRFSGRQFSNSRSEMNVSTLELGDSALYLCASSSDTPNTGELFFGEGSRLTVL.

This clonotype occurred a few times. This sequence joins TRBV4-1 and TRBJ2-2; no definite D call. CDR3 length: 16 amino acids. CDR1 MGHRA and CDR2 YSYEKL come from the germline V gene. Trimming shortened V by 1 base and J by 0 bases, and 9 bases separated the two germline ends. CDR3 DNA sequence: TGCGCCAGCAGCCAAGGAATCTTGACGAACACCGGGGAGCTGTTTTTT. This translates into CASSQGILTNTGELFF.

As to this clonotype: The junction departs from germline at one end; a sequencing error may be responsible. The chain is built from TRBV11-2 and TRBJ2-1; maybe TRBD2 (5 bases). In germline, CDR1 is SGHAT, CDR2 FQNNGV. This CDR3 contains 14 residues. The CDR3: CASTLASGNNEQFF. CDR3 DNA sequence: TGTGCCAGCACCTTAGCCTCGGGGAACAATGAGCAGTTCTTC.

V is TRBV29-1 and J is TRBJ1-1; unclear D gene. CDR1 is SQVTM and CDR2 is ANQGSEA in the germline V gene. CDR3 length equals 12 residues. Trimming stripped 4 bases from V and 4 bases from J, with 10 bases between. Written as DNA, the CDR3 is TGCAGCGTTGCACAGACACTCACTGAAGCTTTCTTT. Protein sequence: CSVAQTLTEAFF.